This T cell receptor (beta chain) stems from a study of cytomegalovirus exposure and HLA in healthy donors. Findings and caveats of the study: Sequencing artifact likely explains a cluster of highly shared sequence variants. A later analysis linked 15,000 to 20,000 TCR beta sequences to HLA alleles at 0.05 false discovery rate. A later analysis showed TCR association rates differing by HLA locus, peaking at DRB1 and lowest at HLA-C.

For this clone: The antigen is unknown.

PCR was performed using 60 Vbeta and 13 Jbeta primers. Method: immunoSEQ multiplex PCR; TCRdb's copy keeps in-frame clones and lacks some. The table has about 120,000 clones, about 81% seen once. What was sequenced was PBMCs. The clonotype was recovered from a man between 40 and 49 years old in good health and CMV-seronegative.

The CDR3 here is CATTRQETQYF. CDR3 bases: TGTGCCACTACCCGCCAAGAGACCCAGTACTTC. This rearrangement joins TRBV19 to TRBJ2-5; no firm D call. Germline V gene lookup returns CDR1 LNHDA and CDR2 SQIVND (reference sequence). The length of the CDR3 is 11 residues. Trimming removed 10 bases at V and 1 base at J, with 7 bases between.